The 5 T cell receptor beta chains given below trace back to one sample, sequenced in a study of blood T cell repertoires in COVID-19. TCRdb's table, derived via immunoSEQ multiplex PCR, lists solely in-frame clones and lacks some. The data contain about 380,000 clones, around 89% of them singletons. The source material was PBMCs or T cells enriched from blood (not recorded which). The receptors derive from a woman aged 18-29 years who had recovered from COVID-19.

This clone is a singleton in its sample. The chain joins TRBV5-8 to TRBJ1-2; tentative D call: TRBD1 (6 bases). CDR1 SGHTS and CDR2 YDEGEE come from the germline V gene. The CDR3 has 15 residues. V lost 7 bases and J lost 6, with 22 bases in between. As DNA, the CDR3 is TGTGCCAGCGCTGGGGGGGCGCGATCCATGGATGGCTACACCTTC. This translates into CASAGGARSMDGYTF.

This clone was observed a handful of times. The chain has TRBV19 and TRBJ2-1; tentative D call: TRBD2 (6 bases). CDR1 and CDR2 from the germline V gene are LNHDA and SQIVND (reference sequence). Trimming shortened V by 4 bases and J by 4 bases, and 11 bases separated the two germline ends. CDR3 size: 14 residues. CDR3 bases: TGTGCCAGTAGTACCGGGGGTGATTACAATGAGCAGTTCTTC. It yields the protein CASSTGGDYNEQFF.

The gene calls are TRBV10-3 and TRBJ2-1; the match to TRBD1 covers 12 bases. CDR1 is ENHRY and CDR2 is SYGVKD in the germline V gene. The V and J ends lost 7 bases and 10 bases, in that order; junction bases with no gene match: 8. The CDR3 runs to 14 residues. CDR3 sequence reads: CAIMGQGAPGEQFF. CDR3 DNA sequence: TGTGCCATCATGGGACAGGGGGCCCCTGGGGAGCAGTTCTTC.

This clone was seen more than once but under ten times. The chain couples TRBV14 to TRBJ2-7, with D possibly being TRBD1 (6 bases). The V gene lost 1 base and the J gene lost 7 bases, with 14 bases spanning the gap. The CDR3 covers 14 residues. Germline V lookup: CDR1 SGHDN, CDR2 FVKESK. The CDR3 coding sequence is TGTGCCAGCAGCCAAGGTGGGGGCACGAGGGAGCAGTACTTC. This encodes CASSQGGGTREQYF. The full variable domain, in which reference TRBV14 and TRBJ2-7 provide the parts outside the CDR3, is EAGVTQFPSHSVIEKGQTVTLRCDPISGHDNLYWYRRVMGKEIKFLLHFVKESKQDESGMPNNRFLAERTGGTYSTLKVQPAELEDSGVYFCASSQGGGTREQYFGPGTRLTVT.

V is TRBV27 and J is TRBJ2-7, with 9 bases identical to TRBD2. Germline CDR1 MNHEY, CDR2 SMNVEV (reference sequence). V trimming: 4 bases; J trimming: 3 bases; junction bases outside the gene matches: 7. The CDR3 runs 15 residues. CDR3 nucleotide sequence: TGTGCCAGCAGTTCCGTAGCGGGGGCCTACTACGAGCAGTACTTC. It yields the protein CASSSVAGAYYEQYF.